This paragraph covers one T cell receptor beta chain sequence. Its antigen remains unidentified. Treatment indicated: roughly 10-day PBMC culture with coronavirus spike peptide pools or control peptides (ViraFEST assay). The CDR3 sequence is 13 residues long. Trimming removed 8 bases from V and 3 bases from J; junction bases left unmatched: 6. Germline V gene sequence: CDR1 KGHSH, CDR2 LQKENI. CD4+ T cells that had been cultured provided DNA sequenced with the Oncomine TCR Beta short-read assay. TCRdb reprocessed the PCR reads via MiXCR and lists one record per CDR3 protein. Counted here are under 25,000 distinct CDR3 sequences, about 51% occurring once; the ten biggest clones make up less than 7%. The data originate from a study of vaccination and CD4 T cells after COVID-19. Study information: Post-COVID samples had a sampling time that fell a median approximately 93 days after diagnosis (range 35 to 161).

This TCR derives from a human donor who had recovered from COVID-19. Sequencing was carried out using CD4+ T cells from blood, cultured in vitro. The chain couples TRBV18 to TRBJ1-1, with 7 bases fitting TRBD1. The CDR3: CASRPDRDTEAFF. CDR3 nucleotides: TGTGCCAGCCGACCCGACAGGGACACTGAAGCTTTCTTT.